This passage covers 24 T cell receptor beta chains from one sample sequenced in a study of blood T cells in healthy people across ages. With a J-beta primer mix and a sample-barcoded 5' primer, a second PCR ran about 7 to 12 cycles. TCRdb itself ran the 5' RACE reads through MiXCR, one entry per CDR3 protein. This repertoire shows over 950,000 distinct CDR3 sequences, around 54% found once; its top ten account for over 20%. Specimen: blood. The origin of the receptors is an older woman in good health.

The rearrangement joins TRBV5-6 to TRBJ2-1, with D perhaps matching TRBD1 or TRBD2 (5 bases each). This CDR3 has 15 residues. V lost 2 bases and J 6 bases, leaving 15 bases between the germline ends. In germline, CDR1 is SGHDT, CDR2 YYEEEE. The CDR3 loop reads CASSFRGAWVNEQFF. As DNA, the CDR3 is TGTGCCAGCAGCTTTAGGGGAGCTTGGGTCAATGAGCAGTTCTTC.

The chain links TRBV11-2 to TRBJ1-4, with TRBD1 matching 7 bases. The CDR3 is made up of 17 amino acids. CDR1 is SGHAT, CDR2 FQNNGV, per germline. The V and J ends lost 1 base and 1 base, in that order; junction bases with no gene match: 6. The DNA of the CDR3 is TGTGCCAGCAGCTTAGGGACAGGATGGAGAACTAATGAAAAACTGTTTTTT. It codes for CASSLGTGWRTNEKLFF.

Here the CDR3 reads CASEELAADTQYF. CDR3 in DNA: TGTGCCAGCGAGGAGTTAGCGGCAGATACGCAGTATTTT. The V gene is TRBV2, the J gene TRBJ2-3; a weak D match, TRBD2 (6 bases). CDR1 is SNHLY and CDR2 is FYNNEI in the germline V gene. Trimming pared 8 bases from V and 4 bases from J, leaving 13 bases between. The CDR3 consists of 13 residues.

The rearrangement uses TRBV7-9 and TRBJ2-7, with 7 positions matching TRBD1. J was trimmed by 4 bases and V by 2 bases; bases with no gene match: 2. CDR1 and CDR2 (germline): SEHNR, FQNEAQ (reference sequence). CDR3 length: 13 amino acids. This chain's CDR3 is CASSLWTGYEQYF. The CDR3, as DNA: TGTGCCAGCAGCTTATGGACAGGATACGAGCAGTACTTC.

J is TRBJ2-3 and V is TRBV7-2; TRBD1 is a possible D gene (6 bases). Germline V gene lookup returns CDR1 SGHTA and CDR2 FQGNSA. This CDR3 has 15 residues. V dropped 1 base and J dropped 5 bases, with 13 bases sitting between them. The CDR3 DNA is TGTGCCAGCAGCTTAGGGGGGCGACACCTAGATACGCAGTATTTT. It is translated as CASSLGGRHLDTQYF.

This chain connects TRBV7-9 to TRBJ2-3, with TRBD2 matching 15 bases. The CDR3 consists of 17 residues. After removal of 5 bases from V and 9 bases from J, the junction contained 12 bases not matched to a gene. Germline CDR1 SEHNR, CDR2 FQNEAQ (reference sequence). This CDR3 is CASSPGLAGGRVQTQYF. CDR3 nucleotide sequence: TGTGCCAGCAGCCCTGGACTAGCGGGAGGGCGTGTGCAGACGCAGTATTTT. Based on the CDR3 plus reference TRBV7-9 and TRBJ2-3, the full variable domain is DTGVSQNPRHKITKRGQNVTFRCDPISEHNRLYWYRQTLGQGPEFLTYFQNEAQLEKSRLLSDRFSAERPKGSFSTLEIQRTEQGDSAMYLCASSPGLAGGRVQTQYFGPGTRLTVL.

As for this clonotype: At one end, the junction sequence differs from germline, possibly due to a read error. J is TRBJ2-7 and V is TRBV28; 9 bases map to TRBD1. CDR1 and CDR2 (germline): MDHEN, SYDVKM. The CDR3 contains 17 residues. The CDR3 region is CASSSPTDGTGIRGQSF. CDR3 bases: TGTGCCAGCAGTTCTCCCACAGACGGGACAGGGATAAGGGGGCAGTCCTTC.

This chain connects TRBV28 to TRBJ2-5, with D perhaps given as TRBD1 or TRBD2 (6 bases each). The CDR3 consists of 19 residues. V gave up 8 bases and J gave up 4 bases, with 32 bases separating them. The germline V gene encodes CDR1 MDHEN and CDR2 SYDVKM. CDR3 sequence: CASAIAGSFSGTGAETQYF. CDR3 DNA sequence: TGTGCCAGCGCTATAGCCGGCAGTTTCTCGGGGACGGGGGCAGAGACCCAGTACTTC.

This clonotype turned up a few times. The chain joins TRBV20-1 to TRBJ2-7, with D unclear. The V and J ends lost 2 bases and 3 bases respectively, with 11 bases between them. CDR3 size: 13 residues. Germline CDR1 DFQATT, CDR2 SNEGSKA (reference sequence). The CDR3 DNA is TGCAGTGCTAGACCAAGTAGTTTCTACGAGCAGTACTTC. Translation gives CSARPSSFYEQYF.

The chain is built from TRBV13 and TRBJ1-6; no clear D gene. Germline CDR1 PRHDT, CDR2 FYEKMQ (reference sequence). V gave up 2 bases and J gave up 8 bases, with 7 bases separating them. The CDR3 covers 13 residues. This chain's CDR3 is CASSLSYDSPLHF. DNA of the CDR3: TGTGCCAGCAGCTTAAGTTATGATTCACCCCTCCACTTT.

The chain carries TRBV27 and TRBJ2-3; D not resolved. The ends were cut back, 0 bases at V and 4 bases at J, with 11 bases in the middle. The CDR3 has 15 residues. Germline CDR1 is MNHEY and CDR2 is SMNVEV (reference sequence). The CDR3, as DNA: TGTGCCAGCAGTTTATCCCAAAGTCACCCAGATACGCAGTATTTT. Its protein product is CASSLSQSHPDTQYF.

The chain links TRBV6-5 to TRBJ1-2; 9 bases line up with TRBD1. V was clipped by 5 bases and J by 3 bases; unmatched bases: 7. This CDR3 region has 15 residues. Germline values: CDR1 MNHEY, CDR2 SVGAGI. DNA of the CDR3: TGTGCCAGCAGTAACAGGGGGCCAATGGACTATGGCTACACCTTC. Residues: CASSNRGPMDYGYTF.

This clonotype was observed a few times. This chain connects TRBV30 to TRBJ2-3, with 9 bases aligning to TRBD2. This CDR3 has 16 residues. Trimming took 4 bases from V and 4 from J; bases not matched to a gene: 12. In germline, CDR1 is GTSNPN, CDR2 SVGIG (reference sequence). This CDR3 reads CAWMRPAGGRADTQYF. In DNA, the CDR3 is TGTGCCTGGATGCGGCCAGCGGGAGGCCGGGCAGATACGCAGTATTTT.

The CDR3 DNA follows: TGTGCCAGCAGTTTATCGTCCGTAGTGGGACACAATGAGCAGTTCTTC. Translating gives CASSLSSVVGHNEQFF. V gene TRBV27 combines with J gene TRBJ2-1; D could derive from TRBD1 or TRBD2 (5 bases each). This CDR3 region has 16 residues. Trimming took 0 bases from V and 5 from J, leaving 14 bases between them. CDR1 and CDR2 from the germline V gene are MNHEY and SMNVEV (reference sequence).

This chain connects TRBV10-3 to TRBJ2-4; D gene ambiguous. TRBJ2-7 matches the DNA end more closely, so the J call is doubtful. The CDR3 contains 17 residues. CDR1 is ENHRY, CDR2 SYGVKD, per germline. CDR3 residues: CAISESGSRTVSYEQYF. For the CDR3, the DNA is TGTGCCATCAGTGAGTCGGGGTCAAGGACCGTTTCCTACGAGCAGTACTTC.

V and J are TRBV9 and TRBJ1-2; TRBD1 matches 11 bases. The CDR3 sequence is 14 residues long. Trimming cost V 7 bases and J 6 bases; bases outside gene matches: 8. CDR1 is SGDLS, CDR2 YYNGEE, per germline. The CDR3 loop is CASRRTGGADGYTF. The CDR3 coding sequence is TGTGCCAGCCGGAGGACAGGGGGCGCAGATGGCTACACCTTC.

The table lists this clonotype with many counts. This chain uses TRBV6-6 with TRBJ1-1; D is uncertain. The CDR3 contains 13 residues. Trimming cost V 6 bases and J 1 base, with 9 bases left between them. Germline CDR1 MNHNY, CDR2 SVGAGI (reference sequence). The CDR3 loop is CASSSVENTEAFF. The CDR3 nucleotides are TGTGCCAGCAGCTCGGTTGAGAACACTGAAGCTTTCTTT.

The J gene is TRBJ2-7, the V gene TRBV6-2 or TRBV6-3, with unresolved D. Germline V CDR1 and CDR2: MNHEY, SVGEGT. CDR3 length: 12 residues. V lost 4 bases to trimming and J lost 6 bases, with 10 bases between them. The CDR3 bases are TGTGCCAGCAGTTTGTTGGTCCGCGAGCAGTACTTC. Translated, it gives CASSLLVREQYF.

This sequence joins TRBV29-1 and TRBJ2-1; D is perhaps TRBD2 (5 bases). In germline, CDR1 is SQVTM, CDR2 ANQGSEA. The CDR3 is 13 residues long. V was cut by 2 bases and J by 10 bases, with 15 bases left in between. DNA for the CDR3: TGCAGCGTTGAATCGGGGTCGAACTACGAGCAGTTCTTC. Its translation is CSVESGSNYEQFF.

DNA for the CDR3: TGTGCCAGCAGTTCACCCGCGACAGGGGGCGAGACCCAGTACTTC. This translates into CASSSPATGGETQYF. The chain combines TRBV28 with TRBJ2-7, with 10 bases identical to TRBD1. The DNA matches TRBJ2-5 better at its end, which makes the J call doubtful. The CDR3 is 15 residues long. CDR1 is MDHEN, CDR2 SYDVKM, per germline.

The CDR3 region has the DNA TGTGCCAGCAGCTCCCTTGGCGTCGGCAGGGGTGAGACCCAGTACTTC. Translating gives CASSSLGVGRGETQYF. The J gene is TRBJ2-5, the V gene TRBV11-2; a weak D match, TRBD1 (6 bases). CDR1 is SGHAT and CDR2 is FQNNGV in the germline V gene. The CDR3 consists of 16 residues. Trimming pared 4 bases from V and 5 bases from J, leaving 20 bases between.

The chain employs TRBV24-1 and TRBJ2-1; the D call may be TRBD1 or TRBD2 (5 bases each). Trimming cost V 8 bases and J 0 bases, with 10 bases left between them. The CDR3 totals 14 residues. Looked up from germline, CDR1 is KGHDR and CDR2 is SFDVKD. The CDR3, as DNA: TGTGCCACCAAGGGACCCGGCTCCTACAATGAGCAGTTCTTC. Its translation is CATKGPGSYNEQFF.

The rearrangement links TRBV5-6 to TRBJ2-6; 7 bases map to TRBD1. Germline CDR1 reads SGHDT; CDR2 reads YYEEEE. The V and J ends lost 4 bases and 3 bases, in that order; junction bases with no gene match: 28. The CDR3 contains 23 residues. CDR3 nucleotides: TGTGCCAGCAGCGTACTGACAGGGTTAGAGCCGTCGCTCGCCTACGGTGGGGCCAACGTCCTGACTTTC. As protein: CASSVLTGLEPSLAYGGANVLTF.

The CDR3 DNA sequence: TGCAGTGCTAGAGGTCTCGGCCTCAGCACAGATACGCAGTATTTT. This translates into CSARGLGLSTDTQYF. The V and J genes are TRBV20-1 and TRBJ2-3; D gene unclear. V was clipped by 1 base and J by 0 bases, with 11 bases between them. CDR1 is DFQATT and CDR2 is SNEGSKA in the germline V gene (reference sequence). The CDR3 length is 15 residues.